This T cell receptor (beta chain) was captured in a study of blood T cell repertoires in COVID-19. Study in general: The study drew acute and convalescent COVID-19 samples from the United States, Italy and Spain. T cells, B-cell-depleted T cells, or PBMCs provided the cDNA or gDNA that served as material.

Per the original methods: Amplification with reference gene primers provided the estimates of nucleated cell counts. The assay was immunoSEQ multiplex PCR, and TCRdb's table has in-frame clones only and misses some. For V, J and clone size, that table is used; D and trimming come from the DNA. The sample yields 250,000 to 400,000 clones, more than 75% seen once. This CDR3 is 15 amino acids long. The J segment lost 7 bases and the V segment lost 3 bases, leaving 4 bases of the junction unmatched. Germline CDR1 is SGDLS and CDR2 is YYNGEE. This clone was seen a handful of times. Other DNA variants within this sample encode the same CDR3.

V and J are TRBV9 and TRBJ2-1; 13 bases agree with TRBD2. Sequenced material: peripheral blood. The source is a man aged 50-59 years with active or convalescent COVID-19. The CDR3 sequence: CASSARLAGGNEQFF. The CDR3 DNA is TGTGCCAGCAGCGCTCGACTAGCGGGAGGTAATGAGCAGTTCTTC.